The 25 T cell receptor beta chains below all came from one sample that was sequenced in a study of identical twins. TCRdb processed the 5' RACE reads anew with MiXCR; each CDR3 protein has one entry. The table records 200,000 to 300,000 distinct CDR3 sequences, 10% to 13% of them present only once. Material: memory T cells sorted from blood. The receptor set was obtained from a man aged 50-59 years in good health.

In its sample, this clonotype was seen many times. The chain has TRBV6-1 and TRBJ2-2, with 8 bases fitting TRBD2. Germline assignment: CDR1 MNHNS and CDR2 SASEGT. The length of the CDR3 is 15 residues. V was pared by 4 bases and J by 5 bases, with 6 bases of the junction left unmatched. The DNA for the CDR3 is TGTGCCAGCAGTGTTGGCGGGGGGATGACCGGGGAGCTGTTTTTT. Translated, it gives CASSVGGGMTGELFF.

This clonotype was seen a few times. This chain joins TRBV6-2 or TRBV6-3 and TRBJ1-2, with D possibly matching TRBD1 (6 bases). Germline V gene lookup returns CDR1 MNHEY and CDR2 SVGEGT. CDR3 length: 15 residues. Trimming removed 4 bases from V and 3 bases from J, with 15 bases in between. CDR3 in DNA: TGTGCCAGCAGTTCCCCTTGGCAGGGGTACTATGGCTACACCTTC. Protein product: CASSSPWQGYYGYTF.

This clonotype was observed a few times. This chain links TRBV20-1 with TRBJ1-1; D is undetermined. V lost 4 bases to trimming and J lost 10 bases, with 19 bases between them. In germline, CDR1 is DFQATT, CDR2 SNEGSKA (reference sequence). The CDR3 is 13 residues long. The CDR3 DNA reads as TGCAGTGCTAACGAACAACTACGAACAAGAGCTTTCTTT. Its protein product is CSANEQLRTRAFF.

The chain has TRBV29-1 and TRBJ2-3, with D possibly TRBD1 on 5 matching bases. CDR1 and CDR2 from the germline V gene are SQVTM and ANQGSEA. V shed 3 bases and J shed 0 bases, with 19 bases lying between them. CDR3 size: 17 residues. DNA of the CDR3: TGCAGCGTTGAGGACCGACGGTATGGGGCTAGCACAGATACGCAGTATTTT. Translated, it gives CSVEDRRYGASTDTQYF.

This clonotype appeared a few times. The chain couples TRBV4-3 to TRBJ1-1; D might be TRBD1 (6 bases). Per the germline V gene, CDR1 is LGHNA and CDR2 is YSLEER. This CDR3 has 15 amino acids. V lost 3 bases, J lost 4 bases, and 15 bases lay in between. CDR3 region: CASSQAARGGTEAFF. The CDR3 DNA reads TGCGCCAGCAGCCAGGCTGCCAGGGGAGGCACTGAAGCTTTCTTT.

The chain has TRBV20-1 and TRBJ2-7; possible D gene TRBD2, 5 bases. This CDR3 contains 15 residues. V gave up 0 bases and J gave up 3 bases, with 15 bases separating them. In germline, CDR1 is DFQATT, CDR2 SNEGSKA (reference sequence). The chain's CDR3 is CSARDLRRADYEQYF. The CDR3 DNA reads as TGCAGTGCTAGAGATTTGCGGCGGGCCGACTACGAGCAGTACTTC.

At least ten counts were recorded for this clonotype. The rearrangement joins TRBV7-9 to TRBJ1-2, with D perhaps TRBD1 (6 bases). The V gene's germline CDR1 is SEHNR and CDR2 FQNEAQ (reference sequence). CDR3 length: 13 residues. V was cut by 1 base and J by 7 bases, with 10 bases left in between. CDR3 protein: CASSLEGGSGYTF. Written as DNA, the CDR3 is TGTGCCAGCAGCTTAGAGGGGGGAAGTGGCTACACCTTC.

The table lists this clonotype with a few counts. The V call is TRBV4-3, the J call TRBJ2-2, with D tentatively TRBD2 (5 bases). From germline, CDR1 is LGHNA and CDR2 YSLEER. The CDR3 is 13 amino acids. With 8 bases removed from V and 2 bases from J, the gap between germline ends came to 9 bases. The CDR3 spells CASAGKNTGELFF. The CDR3 DNA reads as TGCGCCAGCGCCGGGAAAAACACCGGGGAGCTGTTTTTT.

At least ten counts were recorded for this clonotype. The chain recombines TRBV3-1 with TRBJ1-5, with D maybe TRBD1 (6 bases). With 4 bases removed from V and 1 base from J, the gap between germline ends came to 11 bases. Germline V lookup: CDR1 LGHDT, CDR2 YNNKEL (reference sequence). The CDR3 is 15 amino acids. The CDR3 coding sequence is TGTGCCAGCAGCCCCACGGGGGCGAGCAATCAGCCCCAGCATTTT. Protein: CASSPTGASNQPQHF. The entire variable domain, with the rest obtained from reference TRBV3-1 and TRBJ1-5, is as follows: DTAVSQTPKYLVTQMGNDKSIKCEQNLGHDTMYWYKQDSKKFLKIMFSYNNKELIINETVPNRFSPKSPDKAHLNLHINSLELGDSAVYFCASSPTGASNQPQHFGDGTRLSIL.

A word on this clonotype: Given the absence of the conserved phenylalanine or tryptophan at the CDR3 end, a read error is likely. The V call is TRBV5-5, the J call TRBJ1-4; 7 positions match TRBD1. CDR1 SGHKS and CDR2 YYEKEE come from the germline V gene (reference sequence). The CDR3 runs 15 residues. V lost 3 bases, J lost 3 bases, and 5 bases stayed unmatched. This chain's CDR3 is CASSSETGPNEKLFL. The CDR3 DNA is TGTGCCAGCAGCTCGGAGACAGGGCCTAATGAAAAACTGTTTCTT.

This clonotype was found a few times. The chain couples TRBV6-1 to TRBJ1-1, with a tentative D call TRBD1 (5 bases). Trimming took off 6 bases at V and 7 bases at J, with 21 bases between the two ends. Germline-derived CDR1 and CDR2 are MNHNS and SASEGT. CDR3 length equals 15 residues. The CDR3 is CASRLTTLGPVEAFF. The CDR3 DNA follows: TGTGCCAGCAGACTCACTACACTGGGACCGGTTGAAGCTTTCTTT.

This clonotype was found many times. This sequence joins TRBV5-1 and TRBJ2-3; D possibly corresponds to TRBD2 (6 bases). Germline V CDR1 and CDR2: SGHRS, YFSETQ. Trimming took off 4 bases at V and 4 bases at J, with 10 bases between the two ends. CDR3 length: 13 amino acids. The CDR3 bases are TGCGCCAGCAGCATGACTAGATCAGATACGCAGTATTTT. Translation gives CASSMTRSDTQYF. The whole variable domain, filled in from reference TRBV5-1 and TRBJ2-3, reads KAGVTQTPRYLIKTRGQQVTLSCSPISGHRSVSWYQQTPGQGLQFLFEYFSETQRNKGNFPGRFSGRQFSNSRSEMNVSTLELGDSALYLCASSMTRSDTQYFGPGTRLTVL.

This clonotype was detected ten times or more. The chain combines TRBV7-9 with TRBJ1-1, with D unclear. V was cut by 3 bases and J by 4 bases, with 12 bases left in between. The CDR3 runs 14 residues. Germline lookup yields CDR1 SEHNR and CDR2 FQNEAQ (reference sequence). CDR3 in DNA: TGTGCCAGCAGCTTCTTACCTTCAGGCACTGAAGCTTTCTTT. It yields the protein CASSFLPSGTEAFF.

The genes are TRBV11-2 and TRBJ2-2; 9 positions agree with TRBD1. This CDR3 spans 19 amino acids. CDR1 SGHAT and CDR2 FQNNGV come from the germline V gene. The J segment lost 6 bases and the V segment lost 5 bases, leaving 19 bases of the junction unmatched. The CDR3 reads CASSERWLKGQGVSGELFF. In DNA, the CDR3 is TGTGCCAGCAGCGAAAGGTGGTTGAAGGGACAGGGAGTATCCGGGGAGCTGTTTTTT.

This clonotype has a handful of counts. The chain recombines TRBV19 with TRBJ1-1; D is ambiguous. Germline V gene lookup returns CDR1 LNHDA and CDR2 SQIVND (reference sequence). Trimming stripped 0 bases from V and 1 base from J, with 6 bases between. The CDR3 spans 14 residues. DNA for the CDR3: TGTGCCAGTAGTATAGATCCATCGAACACTGAAGCTTTCTTT. This codes for CASSIDPSNTEAFF.

In this sample, this clonotype turned up a few times. The chain recombines TRBV4-3 with TRBJ2-7; TRBD2 is a possible D gene (6 bases). Germline CDR1 LGHNA, CDR2 YSLEER. The CDR3 consists of 13 residues. V was pared by 3 bases and J by 2 bases, with 8 bases between. The CDR3, as DNA: TGCGCCAGCAGCCAGGGGGGAACCTACGAGCAGTACTTC. Residues: CASSQGGTYEQYF.

This clonotype was counted between two and nine times. The rearrangement joins TRBV20-1 to TRBJ1-5; possibly TRBD1 for D (5 bases). Trimming took 0 bases from V and 9 from J, leaving 15 bases between them. The CDR3 totals 14 residues. Per the germline V gene, CDR1 is DFQATT and CDR2 is SNEGSKA (reference sequence). Written as DNA, the CDR3 is TGCAGTGCTAGAGATGGGGGAGAGTCTCGGCCCCAGCATTTT. Translated, it gives CSARDGGESRPQHF.

Comments on this clonotype: Since no conserved phenylalanine or tryptophan closes the CDR3, a read error is the likely cause. In nucleotides, the CDR3 is TGTGCCAGCAGCTCCCCCCTCGGGGGCGGGGGGCGTTCGGAGACCCAGTACCTC. The encoded protein is CASSSPLGGGGRSETQYL. This chain joins TRBV11-2 and TRBJ2-5; TRBD2 matches 8 bases. With V trimmed by 4 bases and J by 5 bases, 18 bases remained unmatched. Germline V gives CDR1 SGHAT, CDR2 FQNNGV. The CDR3 totals 18 residues.

The table lists this clonotype with many counts. The chain carries TRBV28 and TRBJ1-3; D call uncertain. Germline values: CDR1 MDHEN, CDR2 SYDVKM. V lost 10 bases, J lost 3 bases, and 16 bases lay in between. This CDR3 spans 14 amino acids. The CDR3 DNA sequence: TGTGCCAAATTTACGGGGTCTTGTGGAAACACCATATATTTT. This sequence encodes CAKFTGSCGNTIYF.

This clonotype was detected ten times or more. The V call is TRBV9, the J call TRBJ2-7, with D unclear. Trimming cost V 1 base and J 2 bases, with 10 bases left between them. The CDR3 extends over 14 amino acids. Germline V gene data show CDR1 as SGDLS and CDR2 as YYNGEE. The CDR3 coding sequence is TGTGCCAGCAGCGTATCTGGGGTGGCCTACGAGCAGTACTTC. It specifies CASSVSGVAYEQYF.

The V and J genes are TRBV9 and TRBJ2-2; D perhaps matches TRBD2 (5 bases). Germline V gives CDR1 SGDLS, CDR2 YYNGEE. The CDR3 covers 14 residues. V was shortened by 3 bases and J by 4 bases, with 10 bases between the two germline ends. The CDR3 loop reads CASSAGLSTGELFF. CDR3 DNA: TGTGCCAGCAGCGCCGGACTTTCCACCGGGGAGCTGTTTTTT. Based on the CDR3 plus reference TRBV9 and TRBJ2-2, the full variable domain is DSGVTQTPKHLITATGQRVTLRCSPRSGDLSVYWYQQSLDQGLQFLIQYYNGEERAKGNILERFSAQQFPDLHSELNLSSLELGDSALYFCASSAGLSTGELFFGEGSRLTVL.

The J gene is TRBJ2-5, the V gene TRBV5-1; D gene unclear. V was shortened by 4 bases and J by 5 bases, with 12 bases between the two germline ends. In germline, CDR1 is SGHRS, CDR2 YFSETQ. CDR3 length: 13 amino acids. Here the CDR3 DNA reads TGCGCCAGCAGCCCGGTTCTCGCGGAGACCCAGTACTTC. Its protein product is CASSPVLAETQYF. The whole variable domain, remainder taken from reference TRBV5-1 and TRBJ2-5, is KAGVTQTPRYLIKTRGQQVTLSCSPISGHRSVSWYQQTPGQGLQFLFEYFSETQRNKGNFPGRFSGRQFSNSRSEMNVSTLELGDSALYLCASSPVLAETQYFGPGTRLLVL.

This clonotype was detected ten times or more. The chain couples TRBV4-2 to TRBJ2-7; the match to TRBD1 covers 9 bases. The CDR3 has 16 residues. Germline-derived CDR1 and CDR2 are LGHNA and YNFKEQ. V lost 4 bases to trimming and J lost 5 bases; unmatched junction nucleotides: 12. CDR3 DNA sequence: TGTGCCAGCAGCCTCTCTGCGGGACAGGGTACCAACGAGCAGTACTTC. Residues: CASSLSAGQGTNEQYF.

This clonotype appeared many times. The chain is built from TRBV5-1 and TRBJ1-6, with 7 positions matching TRBD1. Germline CDR1 SGHRS, CDR2 YFSETQ. CDR3 length: 14 residues. Germline trimming cut 5 bases from V and 5 bases from J; bases unmatched to any gene: 4. In nucleotides, the CDR3 is TGCGCCAGCAGACGGGACAGAGATAATTCACCCCTCCACTTT. As protein: CASRRDRDNSPLHF.

As for this clonotype: Just one base apart from a much larger clone, this may be a read error. The chain combines TRBV19 with TRBJ2-1; possible D gene TRBD2, 5 bases. V was pared by 3 bases and J by 4 bases, with 22 bases between. This CDR3 comprises 18 residues. The germline CDR1 and CDR2 sequences are LNHDA and SQIVND (reference sequence). The CDR3 loop is CASSIWRGGERAYNEQFF. DNA for the CDR3: TGTGCCAGTAGTATTTGGCGTGGCGGCGAGAGGGCATACAATGAGCAGTTCTTC.